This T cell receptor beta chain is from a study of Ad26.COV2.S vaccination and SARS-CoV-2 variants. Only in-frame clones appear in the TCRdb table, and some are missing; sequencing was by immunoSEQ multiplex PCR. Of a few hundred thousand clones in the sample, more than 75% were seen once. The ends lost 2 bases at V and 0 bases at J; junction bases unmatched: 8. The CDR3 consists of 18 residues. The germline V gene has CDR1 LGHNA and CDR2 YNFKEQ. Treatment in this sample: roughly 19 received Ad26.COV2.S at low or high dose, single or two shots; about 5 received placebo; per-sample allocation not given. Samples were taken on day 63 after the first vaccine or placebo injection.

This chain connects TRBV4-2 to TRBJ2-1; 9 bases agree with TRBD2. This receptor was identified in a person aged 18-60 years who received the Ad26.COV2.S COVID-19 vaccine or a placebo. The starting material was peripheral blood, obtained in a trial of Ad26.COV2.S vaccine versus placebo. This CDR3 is CASSQSPLAGSSYNEQFF. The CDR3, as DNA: TGTGCCAGCAGCCAATCCCCTCTAGCGGGGTCCTCCTACAATGAGCAGTTCTTC.